This T cell receptor beta chain appears in the sequencing data of a study of T cell changes during pregnancy in multiple sclerosis. Sequencing used immunoSEQ multiplex PCR; TCRdb keeps in-frame clones, though not all of them. The profile shows under 25,000 clones, approximately 87% of them singletons. From germline, CDR1 is LGHNA and CDR2 YSLEER. V dropped 1 base and J dropped 5 bases, with 10 bases sitting between them. CDR3 length equals 14 residues. V and J are TRBV4-3 and TRBJ2-3, with D perhaps matching TRBD1 (5 bases). This receptor was identified in a female donor with multiple sclerosis, enrolled in a pregnancy study. The specimen comprised CD8+ T cells from peripheral blood mononuclear cells, sampled before pregnancy. The CDR3 nucleotides are TGCGCCAGCAGCCAAGTCCAGGGTAAAGATACGCAGTATTTT. Translated: CASSQVQGKDTQYF.